This T cell receptor (beta chain) was documented in a study of OX40 agonist ivuxolimab in advanced cancers. V was clipped by 5 bases and J by 5 bases; unmatched bases: 5. The germline V gene has CDR1 SGHVS and CDR2 FQNEAQ. The CDR3 extends over 14 amino acids. Worth noting for this clone: Its antigen is still unknown.

Findings and limits, study-wide: Clonal expansion was among the lowest in partial responders at 0.1-3.0 mg/kg, especially CD8+. Clonal expansion by week 6 occurred in CD4+ and CD8+ blood T cells (at 0.1 to 3.0 mg/kg).

Clones were sequenced by immunoSEQ multiplex PCR, and TCRdb holds only the in-frame ones, with some missing. The table has tens of thousands of clones, approximately 88% seen once; the top ten hold 4.1%. The chain recombines TRBV7-8 with TRBJ1-5; 8 nucleotides align to TRBD1. This clonotype originated in an adult with an advanced solid tumor such as melanoma, head and neck, liver or kidney cancer. The specimen comprised CD4+ or CD8+ T cells sorted from blood, sampled in a trial of the OX40 agonist ivuxolimab. CDR3 loop: CASSPGGWDQPQHF. Written as DNA, the CDR3 is TGTGCCAGCAGCCCAGGGGGCTGGGATCAGCCCCAGCATTTT.